This T cell receptor (beta chain) was sequenced for a study of T-cell reconstitution after alpha-beta-depleted transplantation in children. This clonotype was detected only once. A much bigger clone sits one base away, suggesting this may be a read error. This is likely a read error, given that the CDR3 carries no conserved phenylalanine or tryptophan at its end. The authors prepared the TCRbeta library with unique molecular identifiers. TCRdb used MiXCR to reprocess the PCR reads, holding one entry per CDR3 protein. The profile shows 330,000 or so distinct CDR3 sequences, around 10% of them singletons. This CDR3 contains 14 residues. Germline V gene sequence: CDR1 SGHDT, CDR2 YYEEEE. The trim removed 5 bases at V and 4 bases at J, leaving 8 bases unmatched.

V is TRBV5-6 and J is TRBJ1-2; TRBD1 agrees at 7 bases. The TCR comes from a boy less than two years old with acute myeloid leukemia, due to receive a stem cell transplant. The sample was PBMCs, taken before TCRalphabeta/CD19-depleted stem cell transplant. The CDR3 loop reads CASRGTDPFYGYTC. The DNA for the CDR3 is TGTGCCAGCAGGGGGACAGATCCTTTCTATGGCTACACCTGC.